The following is a T cell receptor (beta chain) sequence with its context. Its antigen remains unidentified. The data were obtained in a study of cytomegalovirus exposure and HLA in healthy donors. Study findings and constraints: Cytomegalovirus association was assigned to around 150 TCR beta chains. In the 120 or so validation repertoires, approximately 94% of cluster scores exceeded 0, per a later analysis.

Using immunoSEQ multiplex PCR, the repertoire was profiled, and TCRdb retains in-frame clones only, with some absent. The sample has some 240,000 clones, over 65% seen once. The V and J ends lost 4 bases and 2 bases, in that order; junction bases with no gene match: 5. The CDR3 is 14 residues long. Germline V gene data show CDR1 as SQVTM and CDR2 as ANQGSEA. This TCR was recovered from a woman under 30 in good health and CMV-seronegative. This rearrangement joins TRBV29-1 to TRBJ2-1, with 7 bases matching TRBD2. Sequencing input: PBMCs. Here the CDR3 reads CSVVRGTTYNEQFF. CDR3 in DNA: TGCAGCGTTGTGCGGGGGACCACCTACAATGAGCAGTTCTTC.